The source of this T cell receptor beta chain is a study of T-cell reconstitution after alpha-beta-depleted transplantation in children. This clonotype was recorded many times. Unique molecular identifiers tagged the TCRbeta library. A single record per CDR3 protein comes from TCRdb applying MiXCR to the PCR reads. The sample carries 100,000 to 120,000 distinct CDR3 sequences, about 9.3% recorded once. Germline CDR1 reads DFQATT; CDR2 reads SNEGSKA (reference sequence). The CDR3 spans 15 residues. V was clipped by 3 bases and J by 0 bases; unmatched bases: 7. The receptor's source is a human donor who donated a stem cell graft to a child with acute lymphoblastic leukemia. The chain joins TRBV20-1 to TRBJ1-1, with TRBD1 identical over 7 bases. Sequencing was performed on PBMCs from the stem cell graft donor, taken from the stem cell graft. The CDR3: CSASVGGGLNTEAFF. As DNA, the CDR3 is TGCAGTGCTAGCGTAGGGGGCGGTTTGAACACTGAAGCTTTCTTT.